These T cell receptor beta chains were read from a single sample in a study of blood T cell repertoires in COVID-19. Sequenced by immunoSEQ multiplex PCR; TCRdb stores in-frame clones only, minus some. The sample has 100,000 to 150,000 clones, roughly 88% seen once. The sample was peripheral blood. The source of these receptors is a human donor in a cohort sampled during active COVID-19. Both conserved end residues are part of each CDR3.

14 TRBV6-5 CASGWDYSNQPQHF
15 TRBV9 CASSAGQGRPGELFF
14 TRBV6-5 CASEESIDATEAFF
15 TRBV5-1 CASSARTRWAGELFF
14 TRBV4-3 CASSQVAGGYGYTF
16 TRBV6-4 CASSEAGTTIYNEQFF
14 TRBV6-1 CASSETSTLYEQYF
11 TRBV24-1 CATSDMAEEYF
16 TRBV18 CASSPFPGQSAYEQYF
15 TRBV2 CASSELGSGNSPQYF
12 TRBV5-6 CASSLVHYEQYF
16 TRBV3-1/TRBV3-2 CASSPTVRRSTDTQYF
18 TRBV3-1/TRBV3-2 CASSQGWTGSQGAGELFF
12 TRBV7-2 CASSLSAYEQYF
14 TRBV6-2/TRBV6-3 CASSSTGVGTEAFF
13 TRBV5-4 CASSGLASYEQYF
13 TRBV29-1 CSAQENSNQPQHF
17 TRBV11-2 CASSSMGLAGGVDTQYF
19 TRBV28 CASSLSSWTSGRATYEQYF
15 TRBV6-5 CASRQSSGPQYEQYF
13 TRBV18 CASSQGSNTEAFF
14 TRBV29-1 CSVDPGTSSNEQFF
16 TRBV9 CASSVGHQGAQNIQYF
14 TRBV6-6 CASSLREGKTEAFF
14 TRBV2 CASSYNEGTGELFF
16 TRBV11-3 CASSSGLARGSNEQFF
16 TRBV24-1 CATSDRTGNEADTQYF
18 TRBV7-2 CASSLGGGIPPLNTEAFF
14 TRBV6-5 CASRGVGTYNEQFF
16 TRBV19 CASSILGDRENYEQYF
15 TRBV13 CASSLEGTGYNEQFF
16 TRBV27 CASSPLQGLARDEQFF
16 TRBV24-1 CATSDQTSGSVNEQFF
20 TRBV7-8 CASSLETFASGEDLQETQYF
17 TRBV28 CASSIPGQGVMNTEAFF
16 TRBV3-1/TRBV3-2 CASSPTQLAGPYEQYF
15 TRBV5-4 CASSPGTGNTGELFF
16 TRBV19 CASSIDGTGHQLEQYF
13 TRBV19 CASSITQGEKLFF
12 TRBV28 CASSSSRQAWFF
17 TRBV9 CASSVEGTGPNTGELFF
16 TRBV6-2/TRBV6-3 CASSKLATSGAYEQFF
12 TRBV11-2 CASSLTRVEAFF
15 TRBV23-1 CASSQSEGQHRPQHF
16 TRBV5-1 CASSWAPREGSYEQYF
14 TRBV10-2 CATSSGRFLETQYF
17 TRBV6-2/TRBV6-3 CASSYSSGTSGKHEQYF
17 TRBV5-1 CASSPGGRELRGDEQFF
14 TRBV7-9 CASSLARSNSPLHF
16 TRBV6-5 CASSYLPSGTYNEQFF
15 TRBV7-2 CASSLEVAGSPEQFF
15 TRBV28 CASSQGGTGNSPLHF
14 TRBV6-2/TRBV6-3 CASSYSRGTSVQFF
16 TRBV5-4 CASSPPPTGKHTEAFF
17 TRBV14 CASSQAYSGVLRPEAFF
13 TRBV3-1/TRBV3-2 CASNYRGMNGYTF
13 TRBV2 CASDLTSINEQFF